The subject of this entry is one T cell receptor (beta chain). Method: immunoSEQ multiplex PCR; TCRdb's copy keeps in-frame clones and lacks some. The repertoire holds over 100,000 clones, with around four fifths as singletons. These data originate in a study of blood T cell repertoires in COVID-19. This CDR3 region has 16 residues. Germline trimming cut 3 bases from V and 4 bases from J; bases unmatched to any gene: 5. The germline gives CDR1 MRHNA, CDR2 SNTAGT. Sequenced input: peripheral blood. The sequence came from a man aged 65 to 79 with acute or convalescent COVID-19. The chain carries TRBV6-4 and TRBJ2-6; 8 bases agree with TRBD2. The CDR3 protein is CASSEGLAPGANVLTF. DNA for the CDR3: TGTGCCAGCAGTGAAGGACTAGCCCCGGGGGCCAACGTCCTGACTTTC.